A selection of T cell receptor beta chains follows, all from one sample in a study of CD8 T cells in ankylosing spondylitis. Each CDR3 protein gets one entry after TCRdb re-called the 5' RACE reads with MiXCR. Of hundreds of thousands of distinct CDR3 sequences in the sample, less than 25% were seen once. Source material: blood, either unsorted or a sorted T cell fraction (not recorded which). The receptors shown here come from a female donor with ankylosing spondylitis or in good health (not recorded which). Each CDR3 is given with its conserved first and last residue. A D gene is named only where the DNA matches it firmly. Size is omitted from some rows. Given values are once, few, many or a class for expanded clones.

CDR3nt | CDR3aa | d_gene | j_gene | abundance | v_gene
TGCAGTGCTACCGAAGGGGGTCGCAATCAGCCCCAGCATTTT | CSATEGGRNQPQHF | . | TRBJ1-5 | . | TRBV20-1
TGCAGTGCTAGAGTCGCAGGGGGCGGGAGGGAGACCCAGTACTTC | CSARVAGGGRETQYF | . | TRBJ2-5 | many | TRBV20-1
TGTGCCAGCAGTATCTCCTGGGGGGGAGAAACTATTGAAGCTTTCTTT | CASSISWGGETIEAFF | . | TRBJ1-1 | many | TRBV28
TGCAGCGTTGAAGACGTCGGCTCTGGGGCCAACGTCCTGACTTTC | CSVEDVGSGANVLTF | . | TRBJ2-6 | . | TRBV29-1
TGTGCCAGCAGGGGTAATGAAAAACTGTTTTTT | CASRGNEKLFF | . | TRBJ1-4 | once | TRBV6-6
TGTGCCAGCAGGTTAAGGGGCACGAATACGCAGTATTTT | CASRLRGTNTQYF | . | TRBJ2-3 | . | TRBV7-2
TGTGCCAGCAGAGTAGCGGGACTGAGAGCAGATACGCAGTATTTT | CASRVAGLRADTQYF | TRBD2 | TRBJ2-3 | . | TRBV7-2
TGTGCCAGCAGCCCGGGACATCGCCGTGTGGAAACTGAAGCTTTCTTT | CASSPGHRRVETEAFF | . | TRBJ1-1 | few | TRBV7-9
TGCAGTGCTAGAGATCTAAGAGACAATGAGCAGTTCTTC | CSARDLRDNEQFF | . | TRBJ2-1 | . | TRBV20-1
TGTGCCAGCAGCCTAGGACAGGCCACAGAGCAGTACTTC | CASSLGQATEQYF | TRBD1 | TRBJ2-7 | . | TRBV11-2
TGCGCCAGCAGCTTGGATAGCGGGTGGAACACCGGGGAGCTGTTTTTT | CASSLDSGWNTGELFF | TRBD2 | TRBJ2-2 | few | TRBV5-1
TGCGCCAGCAGCCAAGATGGGGACTCCCGGTTTAGCGGGAGAACAGATACGCAGTATTTT | CASSQDGDSRFSGRTDTQYF | TRBD2 | TRBJ2-3 | few | TRBV4-3
TGCAGCGTGGGAGGAACAGGTCAAGGCTACACCTTC | CSVGGTGQGYTF | . | TRBJ1-2 | many | TRBV29-1
TGCAGCGTTGTTGGACGGGACTTGACTGAAGCTTTCTTT | CSVVGRDLTEAFF | . | TRBJ1-1 | . | TRBV29-1
TGTGCCAGCAGTGGTGAGGGATACACAGATACGCAGTATTTT | CASSGEGYTDTQYF | . | TRBJ2-3 | few | TRBV2
TGTGCCAGCGGGAACACTGAAGCTTTCTTT | CASGNTEAFF | . | TRBJ1-1 | many | TRBV7-9
TGTGCCAGCAGCCCCCCGAGGTTGACCTCCACAGATACGCAGTATTTT | CASSPPRLTSTDTQYF | . | TRBJ2-3 | few | TRBV7-9
TGTGCCACCCGGGGGGCGGGAGGTTTGGATGAGCAGTTCTTC | CATRGAGGLDEQFF | TRBD2 | TRBJ2-1 | few | TRBV28
TGTGCCATCAGTGACCCGGGACAGGGCAACACTGAAGCTTTCTTT | CAISDPGQGNTEAFF | TRBD1 | TRBJ1-1 | many | TRBV10-3
TGCGCCAGCAGCTCGGTGAGGGAGCAGTACTTC | CASSSVREQYF | . | TRBJ2-7 | many | TRBV5-1
TGTGCCAGCGGGCAGGGGACAATGAACACTGAAGCTTTCTTT | CASGQGTMNTEAFF | . | TRBJ1-1 | . | TRBV7-8
TGTGCCTCCAGACAGGGGGCGTCGACGGAGCAGTTCTTC | CASRQGASTEQFF | TRBD1 | TRBJ2-1 | few | TRBV7-2
TGCAGTGCTAGAGATCCAGGGGCCACAGATACGCAGTATTTT | CSARDPGATDTQYF | . | TRBJ2-3 | few | TRBV20-1
TGCAGTGCTGTACCGGGACAGGGTGTCCACGAGCAGTACTTC | CSAVPGQGVHEQYF | TRBD1 | TRBJ2-7 | . | TRBV20-1